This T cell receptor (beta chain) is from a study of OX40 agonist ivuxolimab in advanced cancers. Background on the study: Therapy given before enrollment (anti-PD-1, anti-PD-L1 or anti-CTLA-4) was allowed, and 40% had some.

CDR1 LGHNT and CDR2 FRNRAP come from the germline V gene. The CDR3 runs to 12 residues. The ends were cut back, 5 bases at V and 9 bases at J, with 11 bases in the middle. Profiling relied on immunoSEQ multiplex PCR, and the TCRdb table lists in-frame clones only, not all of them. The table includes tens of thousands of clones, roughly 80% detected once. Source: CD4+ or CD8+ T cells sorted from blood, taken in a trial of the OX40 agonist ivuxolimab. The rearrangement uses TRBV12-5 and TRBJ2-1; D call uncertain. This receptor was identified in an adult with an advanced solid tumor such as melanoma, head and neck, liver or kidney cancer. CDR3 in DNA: TGTGCTAGTGGTAGACCGGGCGGTGAGCAGTTCTTC. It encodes CASGRPGGEQFF.